This TCR beta chain emerged from a study of blood T cell repertoires in COVID-19. Overall study context: The samples span acute and convalescent COVID-19 from the United States, Italy and Spain. In each case, the material was cDNA or gDNA derived from T cells, B-cell-depleted T cells, or PBMCs.

In the authors' workflow: It was from reference gene primer amplification that nucleated cell counts were estimated. Data came from immunoSEQ multiplex PCR; TCRdb stores just in-frame clones and leaves some out. V and J calls and clone size are as listed in that table; D and trimming were resolved from the DNA. The repertoire holds about 220,000 clones, with 65% to 85% as singletons. V lost 0 bases, J lost 3 bases, and 3 bases stayed unmatched. This CDR3 is built from 15 residues. From germline, CDR1 is SGHNT and CDR2 YYREEE (reference sequence). The source material was peripheral blood. This sequence originates from a woman aged 60-75 years with acute or convalescent COVID-19. The rearrangement links TRBV5-4 to TRBJ2-7; TRBD1 matches at 10 bases. CDR3 loop: CASSLEGQGNYEQYF. The CDR3 nucleotides read TGTGCCAGCAGCTTGGAGGGACAGGGGAACTACGAGCAGTACTTC.